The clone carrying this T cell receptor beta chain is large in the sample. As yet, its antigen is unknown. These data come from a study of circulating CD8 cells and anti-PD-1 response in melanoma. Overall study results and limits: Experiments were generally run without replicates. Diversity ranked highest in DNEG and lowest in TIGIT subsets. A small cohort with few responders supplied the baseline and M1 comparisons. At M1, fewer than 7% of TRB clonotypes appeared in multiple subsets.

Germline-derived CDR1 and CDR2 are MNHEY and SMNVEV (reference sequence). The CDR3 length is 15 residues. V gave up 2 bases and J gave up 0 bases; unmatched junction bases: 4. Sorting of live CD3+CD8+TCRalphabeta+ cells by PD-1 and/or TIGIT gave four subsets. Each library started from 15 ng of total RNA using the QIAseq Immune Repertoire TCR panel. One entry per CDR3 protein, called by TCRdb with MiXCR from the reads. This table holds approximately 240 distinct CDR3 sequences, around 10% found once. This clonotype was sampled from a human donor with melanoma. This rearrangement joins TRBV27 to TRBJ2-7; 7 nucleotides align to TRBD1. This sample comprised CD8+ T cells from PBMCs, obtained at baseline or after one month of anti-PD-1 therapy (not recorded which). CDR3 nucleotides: TGTGCCAGCAGTTTAGAGGCAGGGGGCTCCTACGAGCAGTACTTC. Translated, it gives CASSLEAGGSYEQYF.